This TCR beta chain was retrieved from a study of T cells in Graves' hyperthyroidism and ophthalmopathy. Study results and caveats: Peripheral blood also featured most of the thyroid clonotypes expanded above 0.001.

Stable disease denoted Graves' hyperthyroidism without ophthalmopathy progression within 18 months. The CDR3 sequence is 17 residues long. Germline loops: CDR1 MDHEN, CDR2 SYDVKM. Germline trimming cut 4 bases from V and 6 bases from J; bases unmatched to any gene: 11. This clonotype was recorded many times. As yet, its antigen is unknown. Amplification targeted TCR beta CDR3 regions from RNA transcripts. HTBI primers drove first-round RT-PCR of the TCR CDR3. MiXCR was run by TCRdb on the multiplex PCR reads, yielding one entry per CDR3 protein. Here the sample spans some 620,000 distinct CDR3 sequences, under 20% being singletons.

The sample comprised blood. The chain couples TRBV28 to TRBJ1-5; 11 nucleotides line up with TRBD1. The clonotype originates from a woman in her twenties or thirties with Graves' hyperthyroidism. CDR3 protein: CASSWLTGTGGSQPQHF. The DNA for the CDR3 is TGTGCCAGCAGTTGGTTAACCGGGACAGGGGGTAGTCAGCCCCAGCATTTT.